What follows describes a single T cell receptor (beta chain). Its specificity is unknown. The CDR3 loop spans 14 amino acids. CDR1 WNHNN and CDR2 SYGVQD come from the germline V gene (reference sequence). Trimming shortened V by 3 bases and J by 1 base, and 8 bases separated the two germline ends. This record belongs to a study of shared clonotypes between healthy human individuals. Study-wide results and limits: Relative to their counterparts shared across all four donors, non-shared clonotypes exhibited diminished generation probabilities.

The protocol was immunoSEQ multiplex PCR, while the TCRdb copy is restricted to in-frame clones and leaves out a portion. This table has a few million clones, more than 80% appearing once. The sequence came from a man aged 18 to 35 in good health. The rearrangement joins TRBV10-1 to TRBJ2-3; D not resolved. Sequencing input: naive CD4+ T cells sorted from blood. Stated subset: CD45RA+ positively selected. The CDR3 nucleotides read TGCGCCAGCAGTGACATCAGTGGCACAGATACGCAGTATTTT. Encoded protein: CASSDISGTDTQYF.